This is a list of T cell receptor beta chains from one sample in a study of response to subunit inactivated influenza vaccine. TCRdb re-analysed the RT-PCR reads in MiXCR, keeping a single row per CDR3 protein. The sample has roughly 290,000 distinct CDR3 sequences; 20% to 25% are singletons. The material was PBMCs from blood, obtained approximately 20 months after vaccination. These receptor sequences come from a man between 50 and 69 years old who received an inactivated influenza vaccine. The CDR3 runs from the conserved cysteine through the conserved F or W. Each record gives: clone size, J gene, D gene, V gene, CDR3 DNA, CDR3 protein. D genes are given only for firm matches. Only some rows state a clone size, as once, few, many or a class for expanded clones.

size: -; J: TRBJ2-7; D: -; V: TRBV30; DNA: TGTGCCTGGAGTGTACATAGCTACGAGCAGTACTTC; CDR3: CAWSVHSYEQYF
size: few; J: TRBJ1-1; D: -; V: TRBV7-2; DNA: TGTGCCAGCAGCCAAGGACAGAGCTACCAACAAGCTTTCTTT; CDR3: CASSQGQSYQQAFF
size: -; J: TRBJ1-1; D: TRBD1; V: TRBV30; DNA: TGTGCCTGGAGAAGGGGACAGCTGAACACTGAAGCTTTCTTT; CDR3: CAWRRGQLNTEAFF
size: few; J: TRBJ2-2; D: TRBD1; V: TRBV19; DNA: TGTGCCAGTAGTGTACAGGGGGGTGAGCTGTTTTTT; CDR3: CASSVQGGELFF
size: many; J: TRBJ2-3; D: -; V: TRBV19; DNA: TGTGCCAGTAGTCCCCGACAGGACACAGATACGCAGTATTTT; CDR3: CASSPRQDTDTQYF
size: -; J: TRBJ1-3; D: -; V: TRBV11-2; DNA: TGTGCCAGCAGCCCTAGCGTGACCCCTGGAAACACCATATATTTT; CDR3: CASSPSVTPGNTIYF
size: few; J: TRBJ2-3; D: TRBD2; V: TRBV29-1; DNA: TGCAGCGTTGAAGGTCTAGCGGAGAGCACAGATACGCAGTATTTT; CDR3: CSVEGLAESTDTQYF
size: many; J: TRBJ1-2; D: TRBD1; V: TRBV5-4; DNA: TGTGCCAGCCGGTCGACAACGGGACAGGGGGGAAGTGGCTACACCTTC; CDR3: CASRSTTGQGGSGYTF
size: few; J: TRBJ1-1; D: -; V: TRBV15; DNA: TGTGCCACCAGCAGAGAAGAGTTTGGCATGAACACTGAAGCTTTCTTT; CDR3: CATSREEFGMNTEAFF
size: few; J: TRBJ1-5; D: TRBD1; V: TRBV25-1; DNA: TGTGCCAGCAGTGATACAGGGGGCGTTGGTCAGCCCCAGCATTTT; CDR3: CASSDTGGVGQPQHF
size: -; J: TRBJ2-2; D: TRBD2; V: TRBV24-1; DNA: TGTGCCACCGCCGAGGGGAGGGACACCGGGGAGCTGTTTTTT; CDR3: CATAEGRDTGELFF
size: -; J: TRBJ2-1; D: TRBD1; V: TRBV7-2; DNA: TGTGCCAGCAGCGGAGCCGGGACAGGCACCTACAATGAGCAGTTCTTC; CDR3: CASSGAGTGTYNEQFF
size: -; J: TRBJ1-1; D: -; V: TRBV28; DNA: TGTGCCAGCAGACTCCTGAACACTGAAGCTTTCTTT; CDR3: CASRLLNTEAFF
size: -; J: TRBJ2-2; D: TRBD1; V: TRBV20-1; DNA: TGCAGTGCTACCCCCCGGGACAGGGGGACCGGGGAGCTGTTTTTT; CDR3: CSATPRDRGTGELFF
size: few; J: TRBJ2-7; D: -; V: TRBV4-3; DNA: TGCGCCAGCAGCCACCGGGACTCGATCTACGAGCAGTACTTC; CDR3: CASSHRDSIYEQYF
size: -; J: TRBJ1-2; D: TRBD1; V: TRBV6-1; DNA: TGTGCCACCACGACAGGGGGCCTCTATGGCTACACCTTC; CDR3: CATTTGGLYGYTF
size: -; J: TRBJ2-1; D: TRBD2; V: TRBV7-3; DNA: TGTGCCAGCAGTGCCGGGGGGGGGACCTACAATGAGCAGTTCTTC; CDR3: CASSAGGGTYNEQFF
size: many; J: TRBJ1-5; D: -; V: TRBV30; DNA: TGTGCCTGGAGTGTACAGACCGGGAAGGGTCAGCCCCAGCATTTT; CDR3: CAWSVQTGKGQPQHF
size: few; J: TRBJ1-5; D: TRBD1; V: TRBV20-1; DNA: TGCAGTGCTAGCAGGACAGGACGGGATCAGCCCCAGCATTTT; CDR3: CSASRTGRDQPQHF
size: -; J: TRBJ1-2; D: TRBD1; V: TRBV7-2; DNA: TGTGCCAGCAGCTCCCGACAGGGACTTTCCTATGGCTACACCTTC; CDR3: CASSSRQGLSYGYTF
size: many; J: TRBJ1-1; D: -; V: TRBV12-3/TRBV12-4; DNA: TGTGCCAGCTCTTTTGGGTCCACTGAAGCTTTCTTT; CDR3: CASSFGSTEAFF
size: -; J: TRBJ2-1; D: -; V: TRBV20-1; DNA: TGCAGTGCTAGAGATTTGGGGAGACAGTTCTTC; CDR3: CSARDLGRQFF
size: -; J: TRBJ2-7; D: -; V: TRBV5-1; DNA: TGCGCCAGCAGCTTGGAGCCGGGATTCGAGCAGTACTTC; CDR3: CASSLEPGFEQYF
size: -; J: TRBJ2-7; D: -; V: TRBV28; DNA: TGTGCCAGCAGTTCGCCCAGGGTGTTAGACGAGCAGTACTTC; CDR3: CASSSPRVLDEQYF
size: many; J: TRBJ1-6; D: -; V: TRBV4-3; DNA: TGCGCCAGCAGCCAAGATGAGGGATCCTATAATTCACCCCTCCACTTT; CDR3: CASSQDEGSYNSPLHF
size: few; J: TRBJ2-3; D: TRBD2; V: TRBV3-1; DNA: TGTGCCAGCAGCAGACGACTAGCGGTGGGCACAGATACGCAGTATTTT; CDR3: CASSRRLAVGTDTQYF
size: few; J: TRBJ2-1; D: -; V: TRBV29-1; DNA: TGCAGCGCCCCGGCGGGGGCGGTAACCTCTTACTCCTACAATGAGCAGTTCTTC; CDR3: CSAPAGAVTSYSYNEQFF
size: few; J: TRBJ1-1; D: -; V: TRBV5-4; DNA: TGTGCCAGCAGCCGGAACCCCAAGAACACTGAAGCTTTCTTT; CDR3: CASSRNPKNTEAFF
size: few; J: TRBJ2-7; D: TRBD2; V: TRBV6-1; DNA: TGTGCCAGCAGTCGACTGACTAGCGGGGGGACACCCTACGAGCAGTACTTC; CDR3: CASSRLTSGGTPYEQYF
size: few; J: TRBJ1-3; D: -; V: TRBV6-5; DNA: TGTGCCAGCAGTTACGGATCCCAGCCGGGAAACACCATATATTTT; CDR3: CASSYGSQPGNTIYF
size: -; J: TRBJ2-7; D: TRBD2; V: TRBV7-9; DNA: TGTGCCAGCAGCCTCGGGACTACCATCTACGAGCAGTACTTC; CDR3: CASSLGTTIYEQYF
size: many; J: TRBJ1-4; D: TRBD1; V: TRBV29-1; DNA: TGCAGCGCTGGAGACACAGGGGATAATGAAAAACTGTTTTTT; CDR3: CSAGDTGDNEKLFF
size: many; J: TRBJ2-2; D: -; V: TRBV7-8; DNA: TGTGCCAGCAGCCTCTTCTCGGGGGTTTCGACCGGGGAGCTGTTTTTT; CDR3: CASSLFSGVSTGELFF
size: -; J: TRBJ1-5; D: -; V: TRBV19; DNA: TGTGCCAGTATTTCGGCTACAGAGCGCGGGAGCAATCAGCCCCAGCATTTT; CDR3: CASISATERGSNQPQHF
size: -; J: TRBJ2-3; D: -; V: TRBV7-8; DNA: TGTGCCAGCAGCTTATACGGGATGTTCTATACGCAGTATTTT; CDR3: CASSLYGMFYTQYF
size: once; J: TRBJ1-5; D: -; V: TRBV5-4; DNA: TGTGCCAGCAGCTTGCCGGGTCAGCCCCAGCATTTT; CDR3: CASSLPGQPQHF
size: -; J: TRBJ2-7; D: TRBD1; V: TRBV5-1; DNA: TGCGCCAGCAGCTTGGCCGACAGGGTTTACGAGCAGTACTTC; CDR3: CASSLADRVYEQYF
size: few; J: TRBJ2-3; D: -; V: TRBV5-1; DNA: TGCGCCAGCAGCCCAGTCCGACAGTGGGATACGCAGTATTTT; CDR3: CASSPVRQWDTQYF
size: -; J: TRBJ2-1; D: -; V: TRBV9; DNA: TGTGCCAGCAGCGCGGGACTTTCAGAAAACAATGAGCAGTTCTTC; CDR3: CASSAGLSENNEQFF
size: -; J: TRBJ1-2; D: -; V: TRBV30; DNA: TGTGCCTGGAGTGTATTAGGGAACTATGGCTACACCTTC; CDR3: CAWSVLGNYGYTF
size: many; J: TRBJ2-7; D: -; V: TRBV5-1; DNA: TGCGCCAGCAGCTTGACGGGAGCCTACGAGCAGTACTTC; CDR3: CASSLTGAYEQYF
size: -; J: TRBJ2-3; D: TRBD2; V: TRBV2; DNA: TGTGCCAGCGGACTAGCGGGGAGGGATACGCAGTATTTT; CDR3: CASGLAGRDTQYF
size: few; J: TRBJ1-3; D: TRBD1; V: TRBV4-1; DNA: TGCGCCAGCAGCCAAGAGGGAAGGACAGGGGCCCTCTCTGGAAACACCATATATTTT; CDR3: CASSQEGRTGALSGNTIYF
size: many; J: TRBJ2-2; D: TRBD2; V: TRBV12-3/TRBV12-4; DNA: TGTGCCAGCTTTCCGGGGGGGCTGAACACCGGGGAGCTGTTTTTT; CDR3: CASFPGGLNTGELFF
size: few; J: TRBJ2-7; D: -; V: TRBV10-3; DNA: TGTGCCATCAGTGACAGAAGTCTAGCCTACGAGCAGTACTTC; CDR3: CAISDRSLAYEQYF
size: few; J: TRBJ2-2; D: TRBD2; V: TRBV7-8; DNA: TGTGCCAGCAGCGCGGGACTAGCTGCGACCGGGGAGCTGTTTTTT; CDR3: CASSAGLAATGELFF
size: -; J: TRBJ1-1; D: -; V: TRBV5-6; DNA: TGTGCCAGCAGCTTGGCCAGCGGGAACACTGAAGCTTTCTTT; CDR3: CASSLASGNTEAFF
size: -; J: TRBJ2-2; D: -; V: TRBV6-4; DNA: TGTGCCAGCAGTACCCAGGGAGCCGGGGAGCTGTTTTTT; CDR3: CASSTQGAGELFF
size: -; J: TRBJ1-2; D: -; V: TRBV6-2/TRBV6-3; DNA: TGTGCCAGCAGTTACTCCGCCCAATTTGGCTACACCTTC; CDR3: CASSYSAQFGYTF
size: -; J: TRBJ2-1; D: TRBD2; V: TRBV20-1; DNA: TGCAGTGCTAGAACACAAGATACTAGCGGGAGTGTGTTCTTC; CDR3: CSARTQDTSGSVFF
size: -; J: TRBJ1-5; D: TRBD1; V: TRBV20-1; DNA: TGCAGTGCCGGGGACAGGGGGAGGGATATGCAGCCCCAGCATTTT; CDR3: CSAGDRGRDMQPQHF
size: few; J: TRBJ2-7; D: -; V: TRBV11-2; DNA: TGTGCCAGCAGCCTCCGTTTAGGGACGTCCTACGAGCAGTACTTC; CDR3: CASSLRLGTSYEQYF
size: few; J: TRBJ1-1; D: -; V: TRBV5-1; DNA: TGCGCCAGCAGCTTGGCCAATACAGGGCCGAACACTGAAGCTTTCTTT; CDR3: CASSLANTGPNTEAFF
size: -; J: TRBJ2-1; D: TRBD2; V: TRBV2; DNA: TGTGCCAGCAGTAAAACGACTAGCGGACACTCCTACAATGAGCAGTTCTTC; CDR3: CASSKTTSGHSYNEQFF
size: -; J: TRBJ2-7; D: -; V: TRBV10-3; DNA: TGTGCCATCGGAGGGGGCGGCGAGCAGTACTTC; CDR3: CAIGGGGEQYF
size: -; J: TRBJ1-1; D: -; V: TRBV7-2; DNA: TGTGCCAGCAGCTACCAGACAGGCAGGGACACTGAAGCTTTCTTT; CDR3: CASSYQTGRDTEAFF